This entry is about one TCR beta chain. No antigen is known for it. No base qualities exist here, and no much larger clone lies one base off it. Whole blood was collected in K2EDTA tubes by collaborating institutions according to the institutions' own protocols. For TCRbeta analysis, collaborators shipped samples in one of three forms: frozen whole blood, isolated PBMCs, or DNA extracted from either of those sample types. These data originate in a study of blood T cell repertoires in COVID-19 (dated by TCRdb to about 2020). In the study overall: Samples covering the acute and convalescent phases of COVID-19 were provided by collaborators in the United States, Italy and Spain. The prospective study material was composed of cDNA or gDNA derived from T cells, B-cell-depleted T cells, or PBMCs. Subjects who had been exposed to COVID-19, were actively infected with it, or had recovered from it provided the deeply sampled blood TCRbeta repertoires that made up the dataset. A freely available public database, intended as a resource for researchers studying the immune response to SARS-CoV-2, is where the repertoires were released. Samples came from the ongoing ImmuneRACE study (first 160 participants) plus 1,254 subjects from 6 global collaborators. Sample metadata almost always included a de-identified subject ID, COVID-19 status, age in years and sex. HLA class I and class II types, where available, came from metadata supplied by the sample provider rather than from assay-based typing. Points the paper makes about the study in general: The quantity of clinical and demographic metadata differed by source and by participant and was supplied without curation.

TCRbeta CDR3 regions were amplified from genomic DNA by means of the immunoSEQ Assay, a bias-controlled multiplex PCR. The original methods were these. The number of nucleated cells in each sample was estimated by amplification of reference gene primers within the assay. To quantify the absolute abundance of each unique TCRbeta CDR3 rearrangement, sequence reads were collapsed and filtered. For each sample, productive Simpson clonality was calculated by taking the square root of Simpson's diversity index across productive rearrangements. Not all clones reach the TCRdb copy of this immuneACCESS table, which keeps in-frame sequences only. Checked studies attribute under half of the gap to unresolved V genes and leave the rest unexplained. That table supplies the V and J calls and clone size; D and trimming were determined from the DNA. The sample table shows some 20,000 clones, and roughly 93% are seen once. In total, the top ten clones hold about 6% of the sample.

The TCR was taken from a human donor in a cohort sampled during active COVID-19. Sequencing was performed on peripheral blood.

The CDR3 loop reads CASSSGGAGGYEQYF. The nucleotides read TGTGCCAGCAGTTCGGGGGGAGCGGGAGGTTACGAGCAGTACTTC. The rearrangement combines TRBV6-2 or TRBV6-3 with TRBJ2-7, with 9 bases in between that match TRBD2. CDR1 and CDR2 were assigned from the germline V gene as MNHEY and SVGEGT. The CDR3 measures 15 amino acids from cysteine to phenylalanine. Of all the DNA, just the CDR3 is kept, 45 bases in frame from base 1. V is trimmed back by 4 bases and J by 4 bases, and the junction contains 8 bases that no gene match accounts for.